A single sample is the source of the 14 T cell receptor beta chains below, sequenced in a study of beta chain features in type 1 diabetes. The isolated RNA, all of it, was reverse transcribed, so expressed TCRB transcripts were what got sequenced. Libraries were prepared by immunoSEQ multiplex PCR; TCRdb keeps only in-frame clonotypes and omits some of them. The sample holds 350,000 or so clones; around 20% are singletons and the top ten take around 0.044%. The sequenced material came from naive CD4+ T cells from blood. The receptors stem from a woman younger than 30 in good health.

Comments on this clone: Other DNA sequences from this sample encode an identical CDR3 as well. The V call is TRBV30, the J call TRBJ1-6, with TRBD1 identical over 8 bases. CDR1 is GTSNPN and CDR2 is SVGIG in the germline V gene (reference sequence). J gave up 7 bases and V 5 bases, and 4 bases lay outside the gene matches. The CDR3 runs to 13 residues. The CDR3 DNA reads as TGTGCCTGGGCCGGACAGGGCAATTCACCCCTCCACTTT. Translated, it gives CAWAGQGNSPLHF.

This clone was counted a few times. The chain is built from TRBV5-4 and TRBJ1-2; 9 bases are shared with TRBD1. The length of the CDR3 is 15 residues. Germline CDR1 is SGHNT and CDR2 is YYREEE (reference sequence). Trimming at V came to 3 bases and at J to 3 bases, leaving 6 bases not matched to a gene. CDR3 loop: CASSSNTGGYYGYTF. The CDR3 DNA is TGTGCCAGCAGCTCAAATACAGGGGGCTACTATGGCTACACCTTC.

The CDR3 spells CASSEGFRGDTF. The CDR3 DNA reads as TGTGCCAGCTCAGAGGGCTTTCGGGGGGACACCTTC. V gene TRBV18 combines with J gene TRBJ1-2, with D possibly being TRBD1 (5 bases). This CDR3 has 12 amino acids. Germline V lookup: CDR1 KGHSH, CDR2 LQKENI. V was trimmed by 5 bases and J by 12 bases, leaving 16 bases between them.

This clone was recorded a few times. The chain employs TRBV23-1 and TRBJ2-7, with 7 positions matching TRBD1. TRBV23-1 is labeled an ORF, and its function is uncertain. With V trimmed by 9 bases and J by 3 bases, 14 bases remained unmatched. The CDR3 has 15 residues. CDR3 nucleotide sequence: TGCGCCAGGTGTAGGGTTCAGGGGGAAGACTACGAGCAGTACTTC. Translating gives CARCRVQGEDYEQYF.

This chain uses TRBV4-1 with TRBJ1-5; D might be TRBD1 (5 bases). CDR3 length: 12 residues. CDR1 MGHRA and CDR2 YSYEKL come from the germline V gene. V dropped 8 bases and J dropped 1 base, with 6 bases sitting between them. This CDR3 is CASGGSNQPQHF. DNA of the CDR3: TGCGCCAGCGGGGGGAGCAATCAGCCCCAGCATTTT.

This clone turned up a few times. This chain connects TRBV30 to TRBJ2-6; D possibly corresponds to TRBD1 (6 bases). The V end lost 2 bases, the J end lost 12 bases, and 11 bases lay between the germline ends. The CDR3 extends over 12 amino acids. CDR1 GTSNPN and CDR2 SVGIG come from the germline V gene (reference sequence). The CDR3 bases are TGTGCCTGGAGTATGGGACAACGCGTCCTGACTTTC. This gives the protein CAWSMGQRVLTF.

The chain links TRBV7-8 to TRBJ2-1; 7 bases align to TRBD1. The length of the CDR3 is 15 residues. J gave up 2 bases and V 1 base, and 2 bases lay outside the gene matches. Germline V gene lookup returns CDR1 SGHVS and CDR2 FQNEAQ. This chain's CDR3 is CASSLVGTAYNEQFF. The DNA for the CDR3 is TGTGCCAGCAGCTTAGTAGGGACAGCCTACAATGAGCAGTTCTTC.

The chain couples TRBV9 to TRBJ2-2; 9 bases fit TRBD2. Germline V CDR1 and CDR2: SGDLS, YYNGEE. The ends lost 1 base at V and 5 bases at J; junction bases unmatched: 6. CDR3 length: 16 residues. The CDR3 DNA reads TGTGCCAGCAGCGTAATGAGCGGGGGGAATACCGGGGAGCTGTTTTTT. Translated, it gives CASSVMSGGNTGELFF.

This clone was observed a handful of times. The chain employs TRBV27 and TRBJ2-6; tentatively, D is TRBD1 (5 bases). Trimming left V 4 bases short and J 3 bases short, with 10 bases between. CDR1 is MNHEY, CDR2 SMNVEV, per germline (reference sequence). The CDR3 has 15 residues. As DNA, the CDR3 is TGTGCCAGCAGTTCAGGGCGAGTTGGGGCCAACGTCCTGACTTTC. Translated: CASSSGRVGANVLTF.

V usage is TRBV27 and J usage is TRBJ1-1, with a possible D match to TRBD1 (6 bases). This CDR3 has 12 amino acids. V lost 4 bases and J 8 bases, leaving 11 bases between the germline ends. Germline V lookup: CDR1 MNHEY, CDR2 SMNVEV (reference sequence). The DNA of the CDR3 is TGTGCCAGCAGTTCGCTCAGGGGAGAAGCTTTCTTT. Translating gives CASSSLRGEAFF.

The chain combines TRBV4-3 with TRBJ1-5, with D possibly matching TRBD1 (6 bases). Trimming pared 4 bases from V and 11 bases from J, leaving 12 bases between. CDR1 and CDR2 (germline): LGHNA, YSLEER. CDR3 size: 12 residues. This CDR3 is CASSPEEGAQHF. CDR3 coding DNA: TGCGCCAGCAGCCCCGAAGAGGGGGCCCAGCATTTT.

This clone has a handful of counts. The genes are TRBV9 and TRBJ1-5; D is possibly TRBD1 (5 bases). Germline V gene sequence: CDR1 SGDLS, CDR2 YYNGEE. The V end lost 4 bases, the J end lost 7 bases, and 15 bases lay between the germline ends. The CDR3 length is 14 residues. The DNA for the CDR3 is TGTGCCAGCAGCCCAGAGGTGGGGGGGCAGCCCCAGCATTTT. This translates into CASSPEVGGQPQHF.

The genes are TRBV19 and TRBJ2-1, with 8 positions matching TRBD2. After removal of 10 bases from V and 8 bases from J, the junction contained 7 bases not matched to a gene. This CDR3 is built from 12 residues. Per the germline V gene, CDR1 is LNHDA and CDR2 is SQIVND (reference sequence). The CDR3 coding sequence is TGTGCCACCTCCCCAGCGGGAGATGAGCAGTTCTTC. Protein sequence: CATSPAGDEQFF.

This clone was picked up a small number of times. The chain employs TRBV5-4 and TRBJ2-2, with a possible D match to TRBD2 (6 bases). This CDR3 spans 15 amino acids. The germline V gene encodes CDR1 SGHNT and CDR2 YYREEE (reference sequence). V lost 0 bases, J lost 0 bases, and 6 bases lay in between. CDR3 bases: TGTGCCAGCAGCTTGGGCGGGACGAACACCGGGGAGCTGTTTTTT. Its protein product is CASSLGGTNTGELFF.